The 30 T cell receptor beta chains below come from one sample, sequenced in a study of blood T cell repertoires in COVID-19 (dated by TCRdb to 2020 to 2021). Library preparation used the immunoSEQ multiplex PCR assay. In TCRdb, the immuneACCESS table is reduced to in-frame sequences with V and J assigned. These tables do not hold every clone; where another copy was compared, an unresolved V gene accounts for under half, and the others remain unexplained. The sample includes approximately 350,000 clones, with around 91% observed a single time. The ten largest make up roughly 3.5% of the sample. Sequencing input: peripheral blood. Source of these receptors: a woman between 18 and 29 years old who had recovered from COVID-19.

V usage is TRBV12-5 and J usage is TRBJ1-1, with 9 nucleotides matching TRBD1. Germline V gene lookup returns CDR1 LGHNT and CDR2 FRNRAP. The CDR3 has 14 amino acids. The ends lost 2 bases at V and 5 bases at J; junction bases unmatched: 3. The CDR3 protein is CASGLHRGQTEAFF. CDR3 in DNA: TGTGCTAGTGGTTTGCACAGGGGGCAAACTGAAGCTTTCTTT.

Only a few counts were recorded for this clone. The chain combines TRBV5-6 with TRBJ2-7; TRBD1 aligns across 8 bases. Trimming cost V 0 bases and J 2 bases; bases outside gene matches: 4. The germline gives CDR1 SGHDT, CDR2 YYEEEE. The CDR3 extends over 15 amino acids. CDR3 coding DNA: TGTGCCAGCAGCTTGGGCAGGGGGCGCGCCTACGAGCAGTACGTC. Translated, it gives CASSLGRGRAYEQYV.

This chain uses TRBV13 with TRBJ2-2; 13 nucleotides match TRBD2. The CDR3 runs 16 residues. Germline CDR1 PRHDT, CDR2 FYEKMQ (reference sequence). The trim removed 5 bases at V and 4 bases at J, leaving 4 bases unmatched. DNA for the CDR3: TGTGCCAGCAGCCCGACTAGCGGGAGGCCCACCGGGGAGCTGTTTTTT. It encodes CASSPTSGRPTGELFF.

This clone has a single count. The chain employs TRBV3-1 (or the pseudogene TRBV3-2) and TRBJ2-3; 9 bases map to TRBD2. V trimming: 0 bases; J trimming: 3 bases; junction bases outside the gene matches: 7. Germline loops: CDR1 LGHDT, CDR2 YNNKEL (reference sequence). The CDR3 covers 17 residues. The CDR3 loop reads CASSQEVAGDATDTQYF. CDR3 sequence (DNA): TGTGCCAGCAGCCAAGAGGTAGCGGGAGATGCGACAGATACGCAGTATTTT.

This clone was picked up many times. The genes are TRBV30 and TRBJ1-6; no clear D gene. Germline-derived CDR1 and CDR2 are GTSNPN and SVGIG (reference sequence). The CDR3 consists of 13 residues. V was shortened by 5 bases and J by 9 bases, with 14 bases between the two germline ends. The CDR3 DNA is TGTGCCTGGGCTCGGGGTGAGGTTTCACCCCTCCACTTT. Encoded protein: CAWARGEVSPLHF. Filled out from reference TRBV30 and TRBJ1-6, the complete variable domain reads SQTIHQWPATLVQPVGSPLSLECTVEGTSNPNLYWYRQAAGRGLQLLFYSVGIGQISSEVPQNLSASRPQDRQFILSSKKLLLSDSGFYLCAWARGEVSPLHFGNGTRLTVT.

V usage is TRBV15 and J usage is TRBJ1-2; TRBD1 agrees at 8 bases. J was trimmed by 3 bases and V by 3 bases; bases with no gene match: 6. This CDR3 comprises 15 residues. Germline assignment: CDR1 LNHNV and CDR2 YYDKDF (reference sequence). This CDR3 reads CATSRKVQGDYGYTF. In DNA, the CDR3 is TGTGCCACCAGCAGGAAAGTACAGGGGGACTATGGCTACACCTTC.

The gene calls are TRBV2 and TRBJ1-3, with D unclear. CDR3 size: 13 residues. V dropped 5 bases and J dropped 1 base, with 6 bases sitting between them. Looked up from germline, CDR1 is SNHLY and CDR2 is FYNNEI. This CDR3 is CASSWESGNTIYF. The CDR3 region has the DNA TGTGCCAGCAGTTGGGAGTCTGGAAACACCATATATTTT.

This clone was seen only once. This chain uses TRBV19 with TRBJ1-6, with D maybe TRBD1 (6 bases). The CDR3 sequence is 15 residues long. The V and J ends lost 0 bases and 7 bases respectively, with 10 bases between them. Germline assignment: CDR1 LNHDA and CDR2 SQIVND (reference sequence). The CDR3 sequence is CASSIDRTANSPLHF. CDR3 in DNA: TGTGCCAGTAGTATAGATCGGACAGCCAATTCACCCCTCCACTTT.

The gene calls are TRBV5-1 and TRBJ2-6, with D possibly being TRBD1 (5 bases). The CDR3 contains 16 residues. Deletions cut 0 bases from V and 4 bases from J, with 11 bases between. Germline V CDR1 and CDR2: SGHRS, YFSETQ. This CDR3 reads CASSLESGSGANVLTF. The CDR3 DNA is TGCGCCAGCAGCTTGGAGTCAGGGTCCGGGGCCAACGTCCTGACTTTC.

This chain joins TRBV5-4 and TRBJ2-3; 8 bases are a match to TRBD2. V shed 0 bases, J shed 2 bases, and the junction held 2 bases outside the gene matches. CDR1 and CDR2 (germline): SGHNT, YYREEE (reference sequence). CDR3 length equals 15 residues. The CDR3 reads CASSLAGGYTDTQYF. Written as DNA, the CDR3 is TGTGCCAGCAGCTTGGCGGGAGGGTACACAGATACGCAGTATTTT.

The chain recombines TRBV12-3 or TRBV12-4 with TRBJ1-6; TRBD1 matches 7 bases. J gave up 10 bases and V 6 bases, and 6 bases lay outside the gene matches. The CDR3 runs to 13 residues. DNA for the CDR3: TGTGCCAGCAGAAAACAGGGGAACTCACCCCTCCACTTT. It codes for CASRKQGNSPLHF.

This chain connects TRBV27 to TRBJ2-3; no clear D. Germline V gives CDR1 MNHEY, CDR2 SMNVEV (reference sequence). The V end lost 3 bases, the J end lost 2 bases, and 6 bases lay between the germline ends. This CDR3 has 13 amino acids. CDR3 sequence: CASSFSPTDTQYF. For the CDR3, the DNA is TGTGCCAGCAGTTTCTCCCCCACAGATACGCAGTATTTT.

The chain employs TRBV7-2 and TRBJ2-5; 11 bases line up with TRBD2. Germline V gene sequence: CDR1 SGHTA, CDR2 FQGNSA. V trimming: 4 bases; J trimming: 2 bases; junction bases outside the gene matches: 6. The CDR3 is made up of 16 amino acids. CDR3 loop: CASSSIVAGGQETQYF. Here the CDR3 DNA reads TGTGCCAGCAGCTCAATCGTAGCGGGAGGGCAAGAGACCCAGTACTTC.

This chain joins TRBV27 and TRBJ1-2; perhaps TRBD1 as D (5 bases). CDR1 MNHEY and CDR2 SMNVEV come from the germline V gene (reference sequence). The length of the CDR3 is 13 residues. Trimming left V 8 bases short and J 4 bases short, with 14 bases between. The CDR3 coding sequence is TGTGCCAGCGCGCCACAGGTCCTCTATGGCTACACCTTC. Its translation: CASAPQVLYGYTF.

V usage is TRBV2 and J usage is TRBJ2-5; 13 bases match TRBD2. The junction had 5 bases not matched to a gene; V was cut back by 1 base and J by 3 bases. Per the germline V gene, CDR1 is SNHLY and CDR2 is FYNNEI. The CDR3 consists of 17 residues. The DNA of the CDR3 is TGTGCCAGCAGTGAAGAGGGGACTAGCGGGACTAAAGAGACCCAGTACTTC. The encoded protein is CASSEEGTSGTKETQYF.

The DNA for the CDR3 is TGTGCCAGCAGCCCTCAAGGACAGGGGGCTCACTATGGCTACACCTTC. This sequence encodes CASSPQGQGAHYGYTF. This rearrangement joins TRBV7-9 to TRBJ1-2, with 11 bases matching TRBD1. The CDR3 is 16 amino acids. V shed 5 bases and J 3 bases; nucleotides not matched to a gene: 8. Germline lookup yields CDR1 SEHNR and CDR2 FQNEAQ (reference sequence).

The chain is built from TRBV3-1 (or the pseudogene TRBV3-2) and TRBJ1-2; weak D call: TRBD1 (5 bases). The germline V gene encodes CDR1 LGHDT and CDR2 YNNKEL (reference sequence). The CDR3 totals 12 residues. Trimming removed 3 bases at V and 4 bases at J, with 6 bases between. CDR3 nucleotides: TGTGCCAGCAGCCAGACAGCCTATGGCTACACCTTC. It encodes CASSQTAYGYTF.

The chain has TRBV30 and TRBJ2-2, with no clear D. Germline loops: CDR1 GTSNPN, CDR2 SVGIG (reference sequence). This CDR3 is built from 11 residues. Between the trimmed V and J ends, which lost 3 bases and 8 bases, there was a span of 7 bases. In nucleotides, the CDR3 is TGTGCCTGGAGCTCTCCGGGGGAGCTGTTTTTT. Amino acid sequence: CAWSSPGELFF.

V gene TRBV5-1 combines with J gene TRBJ2-1; 9 bases are shared with TRBD1. The germline V gene encodes CDR1 SGHRS and CDR2 YFSETQ. The CDR3 loop spans 16 amino acids. J gave up 8 bases and V 1 base, and 10 bases lay outside the gene matches. CDR3 DNA: TGCGCCAGCAGCTTGTCCGGGGACAGGGTAACTCATGAGCAGTTCTTC. It is translated as CASSLSGDRVTHEQFF. Looking up the rest from reference TRBV5-1 and TRBJ2-1 gives the full variable domain: KAGVTQTPRYLIKTRGQQVTLSCSPISGHRSVSWYQQTPGQGLQFLFEYFSETQRNKGNFPGRFSGRQFSNSRSEMNVSTLELGDSALYLCASSLSGDRVTHEQFFGPGTRLTVL.

This chain uses TRBV9 with TRBJ2-3; D might be TRBD2 (5 bases). The germline V gene encodes CDR1 SGDLS and CDR2 YYNGEE. This CDR3 is built from 15 residues. With 0 bases removed from V and 2 bases from J, the gap between germline ends came to 10 bases. CDR3 in DNA: TGTGCCAGCAGCGTAGGCCTAGCTTACACAGATACGCAGTATTTT. Translating gives CASSVGLAYTDTQYF.

The chain is built from TRBV5-1 and TRBJ1-1, with TRBD1 as a possible D gene (5 bases). Trimming removed 0 bases at V and 5 bases at J, with 8 bases between. The V gene's germline CDR1 is SGHRS and CDR2 YFSETQ. This CDR3 contains 13 residues. CDR3 DNA sequence: TGCGCCAGCAGCTTGGCGGGGGTTACTGAAGCTTTCTTT. As protein: CASSLAGVTEAFF.

The chain links TRBV24-1 to TRBJ1-4; 8 nucleotides align to TRBD1. Germline loops: CDR1 KGHDR, CDR2 SFDVKD. With V trimmed by 9 bases and J by 8 bases, 7 bases remained unmatched. This CDR3 is built from 13 residues. As DNA, the CDR3 is TGTGCCACCTCTGCAGGGGGCCGAGAAAAACTGTTTTTT. Amino acids: CATSAGGREKLFF.

V usage is TRBV7-2 and J usage is TRBJ2-3; TRBD2 aligns across 9 bases. The CDR3 length is 15 residues. After removal of 6 bases from V and 2 bases from J, the junction contained 6 bases not matched to a gene. In germline, CDR1 is SGHTA, CDR2 FQGNSA. The CDR3 region is CASRISGGTTDTQYF. In nucleotides, the CDR3 is TGTGCCAGCAGAATTAGCGGGGGCACCACAGATACGCAGTATTTT. Filled out from reference TRBV7-2 and TRBJ2-3, the complete variable domain reads GAGVSQSPSNKVTEKGKDVELRCDPISGHTALYWYRQSLGQGLEFLIYFQGNSAPDKSGLPSDRFSAERTGGSVSTLTIQRTQQEDSAVYLCASRISGGTTDTQYFGPGTRLTVL.

The V call is TRBV6-4, the J call TRBJ2-1; TRBD1 might be the D (6 bases). CDR3 size: 13 residues. Germline V CDR1 and CDR2: MRHNA, SNTAGT. Trimming left V 6 bases short and J 11 bases short, with 17 bases between. The CDR3 DNA reads as TGTGCCAGCAGCCACCTTCCCGGGACACAGCAGTTCTTC. Protein: CASSHLPGTQQFF.

This chain uses TRBV27 with TRBJ2-2, with D possibly matching TRBD1 (6 bases). The CDR3 contains 12 residues. CDR1 and CDR2 (germline): MNHEY, SMNVEV (reference sequence). The V gene lost 8 bases and the J gene lost 7 bases, with 11 bases spanning the gap. This chain's CDR3 is CASGRGYGELFF. As DNA, the CDR3 is TGTGCCAGCGGTAGGGGGTACGGGGAGCTGTTTTTT.

A single count supports this clone. This chain links TRBV15 with TRBJ2-1; TRBD2 aligns across 11 bases. V dropped 3 bases and J dropped 4; count of bases not matched to a gene: 11. The CDR3 has 18 amino acids. CDR1 is LNHNV, CDR2 YYDKDF, per germline (reference sequence). The CDR3 sequence is CATSREAPGLAAYNEQFF. CDR3 in DNA: TGTGCCACCAGCAGGGAAGCCCCGGGACTAGCGGCTTACAATGAGCAGTTCTTC.

V and J are TRBV12-5 and TRBJ1-2; 9 nucleotides align to TRBD1. The germline CDR1 and CDR2 sequences are LGHNT and FRNRAP. The V and J ends lost 4 bases and 2 bases, in that order; junction bases with no gene match: 8. This CDR3 comprises 16 residues. The CDR3 loop is CASGSSGTGRNYGYTF. CDR3 DNA: TGTGCTAGTGGTTCGTCCGGGACAGGGAGAAACTATGGCTACACCTTC.

V is TRBV28 and J is TRBJ2-2; maybe TRBD1 (5 bases). The ends were cut back, 5 bases at V and 1 base at J, with 17 bases in the middle. CDR1 MDHEN and CDR2 SYDVKM come from the germline V gene. The CDR3 has 17 amino acids. CDR3 residues: CASSPLSDRKNTGELFF. CDR3 nucleotide sequence: TGTGCCAGCAGTCCATTAAGTGACAGAAAGAACACCGGGGAGCTGTTTTTT.

The chain joins TRBV7-6 to TRBJ2-1; a weak D match, TRBD2 (6 bases). V lost 3 bases and J lost 5, with 8 bases in between. CDR3 length equals 13 residues. CDR1 is SGHVS, CDR2 FNYEAQ, per germline. CDR3 nucleotide sequence: TGTGCCAGCAGCTTCACGGGAGACAATGAGCAGTTCTTC. Protein: CASSFTGDNEQFF.

This sequence joins TRBV10-3 and TRBJ1-6; 7 bases match TRBD1. Per the germline V gene, CDR1 is ENHRY and CDR2 is SYGVKD. The V and J ends lost 6 bases and 10 bases, in that order; junction bases with no gene match: 9. This CDR3 is 14 amino acids long. CDR3 DNA sequence: TGTGCCATCAGGGGGACAGTATCGAACTCACCCCTCCACTTT. As protein: CAIRGTVSNSPLHF.